This T cell receptor (beta chain) derives from a study of T cell repertoires in cytomegalovirus infection. Looking at the study overall: Through public TCR beta signatures, both CMV infection and matching HLA type were indicated. General study results and limits: The cumulative frequency of public TCR beta families distinguished individuals who carried CMV together with the relevant HLA. Dominating the ex vivo response were TCR beta clonotypes that were CMV-specific and HLA-C-restricted.

J gave up 6 bases and V 4 bases, and 9 bases lay outside the gene matches. Per the germline V gene, CDR1 is SGHTA and CDR2 is FQGNSA. The CDR3 covers 16 residues. This clonotype was seen ten or more times. Its antigen is not identified. TCRdb itself ran the reads through MiXCR, one entry per CDR3 protein. The sample has tens of thousands of distinct CDR3 sequences, roughly 34% seen once. The sample taken for sequencing was PBMCs, sequenced either directly or after in vitro stimulation (not recorded which). The receptor was isolated from a human donor in good health (CMV status not recorded). Some clones in this sample may be carry-over from other donors' samples. V is TRBV7-2 and J is TRBJ1-6; 7 bases align to TRBD1. The chain's CDR3 is CASSYQGGNGNSPLHF. The CDR3 nucleotides are TGTGCCAGCAGCTACCAGGGGGGGAATGGTAATTCACCCCTCCACTTT.